This T cell receptor beta chain was found in a study of T cells in women clearing cervical HPV infection. Study background: Cases: HPV16-related CIN3 or worse on histology, a couple of invasive cancers. Case blood drawn at lesion detection; control blood after infection cleared. Case blood was drawn a median approximately 160 days after lesion detection.

As regards this clone: What it binds is not known. The read halts 3 residues ahead of the CDR3 end, with the missing end drawn from the germline J gene.

This CDR3 is 14 amino acids long. The germline gives CDR1 DFQATT, CDR2 SNEGSKA (reference sequence). V lost 0 bases and J lost 1, with 9 bases in between. Study outcomes and limitations: Repertoire richness, not evenness, was significantly elevated in CIN3+ cases versus controls.

The table came from immunoSEQ multiplex PCR; TCRdb's copy has only in-frame clones and leaves some out. This listing includes nearly 35,000 clones. The rearrangement joins TRBV20-1 to TRBJ1-1, with a possible D match to TRBD1 (5 bases). This clonotype originated in a woman between 18 and 70 years old with a cervical HPV16 infection that either progressed to CIN3+ or cleared (not recorded which). Source material: blood buffy coat. The chain's CDR3 is CSARDGRGNTEAFF. Partial CDR3 DNA: TGCAGTGCTAGAGATGGGAGGGGGAACACTGAA.